The T cell receptor (beta chain) described here comes from a study of T cell clonotyping in hematopoietic cell transplantation. Germline CDR1 and CDR2: GTSNPN and SVGIG (reference sequence). This CDR3 contains 12 residues. The V and J ends lost 1 base and 1 base respectively, with 4 bases between them. Concerning this clone: Its antigen is not known.

The data were produced by immunoSEQ multiplex PCR, yet TCRdb's version contains in-frame clones alone and is incomplete. The sample lists roughly 15,000 clones, roughly 90% occurring once. Whole-study findings and limits: Recipient TCR diversity dropped after transplant; expanded clonotypes rose from day 30 to 180.

The V gene is TRBV30, the J gene TRBJ1-1; D ambiguous. The source of this sequence is a man in his forties or fifties in good health. Some clones in this sample may be carry-over from other donors' samples. Sample: peripheral blood mononuclear cells. For the CDR3, the DNA is TGTGCCTGGAGTGCCGAGAACACTGAAGCTTTCTTT. This sequence encodes CAWSAENTEAFF.